The clone carrying this T cell receptor (beta chain) was observed a single time. Its antigen remains unidentified. The data derive from a study of T cell responses to AZD1222 COVID-19 vaccine. Some clones are missing from TCRdb's copy, which holds only in-frame ones; the method was immunoSEQ multiplex PCR. The top ten hold approximately 20% of the sample, which has tens of thousands of clones, 75% to 90% seen once. V was clipped by 5 bases and J by 4 bases, with 21 bases between them. The germline gives CDR1 SGHDT, CDR2 YYEEEE. The CDR3 has 16 residues. General study findings and limits: All repertoire sampling was performed exclusively after the peak T cell response. It should be noted that donors were predominantly white British and more often female, and clonal diversity was possibly underestimated. Breadth and depth of Spike-specific TCRs rose after two AZD1222 doses.

V gene TRBV5-6 combines with J gene TRBJ1-2; D remains ambiguous. The sample in question was peripheral blood, obtained 28 days after the second AZD1222 dose. The clonotype originates from an adult who received the AZD1222 COVID-19 vaccine. The CDR3 spells CASRDPGGSGPYGYTF. CDR3 DNA sequence: TGTGCCAGCAGGGACCCGGGCGGAAGTGGCCCCTATGGCTACACCTTC.